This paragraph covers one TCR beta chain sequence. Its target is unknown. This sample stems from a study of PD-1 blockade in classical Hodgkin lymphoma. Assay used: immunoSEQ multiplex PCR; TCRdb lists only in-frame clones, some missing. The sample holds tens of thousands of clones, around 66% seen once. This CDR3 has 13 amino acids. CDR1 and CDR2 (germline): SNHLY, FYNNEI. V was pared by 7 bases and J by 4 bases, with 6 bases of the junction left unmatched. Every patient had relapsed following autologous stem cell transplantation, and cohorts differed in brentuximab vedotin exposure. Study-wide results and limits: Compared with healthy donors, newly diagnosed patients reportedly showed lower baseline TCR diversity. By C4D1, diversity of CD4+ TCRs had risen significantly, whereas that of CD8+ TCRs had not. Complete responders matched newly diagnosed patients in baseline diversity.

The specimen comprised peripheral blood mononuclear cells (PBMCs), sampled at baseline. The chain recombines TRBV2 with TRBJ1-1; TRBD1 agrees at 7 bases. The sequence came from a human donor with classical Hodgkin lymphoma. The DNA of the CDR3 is TGTGCCAGCAATCCAACAGGGGCCACTGAAGCTTTCTTT. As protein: CASNPTGATEAFF.